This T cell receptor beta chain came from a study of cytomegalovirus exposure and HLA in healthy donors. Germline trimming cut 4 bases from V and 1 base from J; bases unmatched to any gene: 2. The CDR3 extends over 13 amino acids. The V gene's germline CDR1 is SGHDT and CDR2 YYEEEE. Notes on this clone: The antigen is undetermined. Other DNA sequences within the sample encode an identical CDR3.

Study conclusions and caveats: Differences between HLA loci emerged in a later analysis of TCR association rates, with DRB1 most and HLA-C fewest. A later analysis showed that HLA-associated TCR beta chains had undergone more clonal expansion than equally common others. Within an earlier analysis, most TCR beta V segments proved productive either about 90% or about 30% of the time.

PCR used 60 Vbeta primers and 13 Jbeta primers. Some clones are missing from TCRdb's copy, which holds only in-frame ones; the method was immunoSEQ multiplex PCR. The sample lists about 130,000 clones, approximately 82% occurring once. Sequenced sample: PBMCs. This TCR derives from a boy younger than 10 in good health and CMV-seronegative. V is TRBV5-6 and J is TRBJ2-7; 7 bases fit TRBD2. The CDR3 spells CASSPGGSYEQYF. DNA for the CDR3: TGTGCCAGCAGCCCCGGGGGGTCCTACGAGCAGTACTTC.